The 8 T cell receptor beta chains below come from one sample, sequenced in a study of CD8 T cells in ankylosing spondylitis. Each CDR3 protein gets one entry after TCRdb re-called the 5' RACE reads with MiXCR. The table includes about 840,000 distinct CDR3 sequences, about an eighth detected once. Findings and caveats of the study: Characteristic, it appeared, of ankylosing spondylitis blood was a TCR beta motif of seven or eight highly homologous variants.

These receptors have no identified antigens. The material sequenced was blood, either unsorted or a sorted T cell fraction (not recorded which). The receptor set was obtained from a male donor with ankylosing spondylitis.

This clonotype was picked up many times. This chain uses TRBV4-3 with TRBJ1-2, with D possibly matching TRBD1 (6 bases). CDR3 length: 15 residues. Per germline, CDR1 LGHNA and CDR2 YSLEER. V lost 0 bases and J lost 4, with 12 bases in between. CDR3 DNA: TGCGCCAGCAGCCAAGAGGCCGACAGGTTCTATGGCTACACCTTC. It codes for CASSQEADRFYGYTF.

This clonotype was detected ten times or more. The CDR3 DNA sequence: TGTGCCAGCAGCAAACCGCACAGGGAGGAGTACTTC. This translates into CASSKPHREEYF. The chain uses TRBV21-1 and TRBJ2-7; no DNA check was done on the table's D call, TRBD1. TRBV21-1 is noted as a pseudogene. The CDR3 covers 12 residues.

The CDR3 reads CASSPQDSYYGYTF. The CDR3 DNA reads TGTGCCAGCTCACCCCAGGACAGCTACTATGGCTACACCTTC. The chain joins TRBV18 to TRBJ1-2, with a possible D match to TRBD1 (6 bases). Trimming took 3 bases from V and 3 from J, leaving 11 bases between them. The CDR3 is 14 residues long. Germline-derived CDR1 and CDR2 are KGHSH and LQKENI.

This clonotype has ten or more counts. The V gene is TRBV5-1, the J gene TRBJ2-7; 7 bases line up with TRBD1. The CDR3 has 12 residues. The germline V gene encodes CDR1 SGHRS and CDR2 YFSETQ. Trimming at V came to 4 bases and at J to 5 bases, leaving 3 bases not matched to a gene. The chain's CDR3 is CASSPQGNEQYF. CDR3 nucleotides: TGCGCCAGCAGCCCACAGGGGAACGAGCAGTACTTC. Drawing the rest from reference TRBV5-1 and TRBJ2-7, the complete variable domain is KAGVTQTPRYLIKTRGQQVTLSCSPISGHRSVSWYQQTPGQGLQFLFEYFSETQRNKGNFPGRFSGRQFSNSRSEMNVSTLELGDSALYLCASSPQGNEQYFGPGTRLTVT.

This chain uses TRBV5-1 with TRBJ1-3, with 10 bases aligning to TRBD1. This CDR3 comprises 15 residues. V lost 2 bases, J lost 8 bases, and 7 bases stayed unmatched. The V gene's germline CDR1 is SGHRS and CDR2 YFSETQ. The CDR3: CASSLPGQGTDTIYF. The DNA of the CDR3 is TGCGCCAGCAGCTTACCGGGACAGGGGACGGACACCATATATTTT.

The rearrangement joins TRBV4-2 to TRBJ1-6; 9 bases fit TRBD1. J gave up 9 bases and V 0 bases, and 12 bases lay outside the gene matches. CDR1 and CDR2 from the germline V gene are LGHNA and YNFKEQ. This CDR3 comprises 18 residues. CDR3 sequence reads: CASSQEWSQGALSSPLHF. The DNA for the CDR3 is TGTGCCAGCAGCCAAGAATGGTCACAGGGGGCGCTAAGTTCACCCCTCCACTTT.

The chain recombines TRBV7-9 with TRBJ2-7; D perhaps matches TRBD2 (5 bases). Per germline, CDR1 SEHNR and CDR2 FQNEAQ (reference sequence). This CDR3 spans 13 amino acids. V lost 7 bases to trimming and J lost 0 bases, with 10 bases between them. The CDR3 DNA sequence: TGTGCCAGCACCCGGGGTATCTCCTACGAGCAGTACTTC. Translation gives CASTRGISYEQYF.

This clonotype has more than one count but fewer than ten. The germline gene is not matched at one end of the junction; a read error may be the cause. The chain uses TRBV4-2 and TRBJ1-3; 10 positions match TRBD1. Germline assignment: CDR1 LGHNA and CDR2 YNFKEQ. The CDR3 is made up of 15 amino acids. The CDR3 here is CASSKDRGPGNTIYF. The CDR3 DNA reads TGTGCCAGCAGCAAAGACAGGGGGCCCGGAAACACCATATATTTT.